This TCR beta chain emerged from a study of T cells in Graves' hyperthyroidism and ophthalmopathy. Findings of the study overall: In simple terms, a model built on 13 V-J features told ophthalmopathy apart from stable hyperthyroidism.

PBMCs were collected from an approximately 10 ml volume of fresh peripheral blood. This clonotype was detected only once. Its antigen is as yet unknown. Regions amplified from RNA transcripts were the TCR beta CDR3 regions. HTBI primers were the set used in a first-round RT-PCR of the TCR CDR3. TCRdb fed the multiplex PCR reads into MiXCR, producing one record per CDR3 protein. Altogether about 530,000 distinct CDR3 sequences are present, about 15% being singletons, with the ten largest covering around 17%. Between the trimmed V and J ends, which lost 1 base and 0 bases, there was a span of 25 bases. Germline CDR1 SEHNR, CDR2 FQNEAQ (reference sequence). The CDR3 sequence is 20 residues long.

The specimen was blood. The TCR sequence derives from a woman in her late teens or twenties with Graves' ophthalmopathy. The chain couples TRBV7-9 to TRBJ2-7, with D perhaps TRBD2 (6 bases). The CDR3 DNA sequence: TGTGCCAGCAGCTTAGGTCACGTAGTTAGCGGAACTCAACTCTCCTACGAGCAGTACTTC. Amino acids: CASSLGHVVSGTQLSYEQYF.